This TCR beta chain was identified during a study of siplizumab effects on memory and regulatory T cells. Background on the study: Siplizumab at 0.75 to 1 ug/mL was tested against drug-free controls in paired reactions. Overall study results and limits: Tregs that proliferated in siplizumab cultures did not have their suppressive function confirmed.

Looked up from germline, CDR1 is GTSNPN and CDR2 is SVGIG (reference sequence). This CDR3 comprises 13 residues. V gave up 4 bases and J gave up 5 bases; unmatched junction bases: 4. Responder and stimulator cells in the mixed lymphocyte reaction were cultured together for around 6 days at 37°C. TCRdb's copy holds only in-frame clones and misses some; the assay was immunoSEQ multiplex PCR. This sample yields around 7,400 clones, of which 35% to 45% are seen a single time; about 5.8% belongs to the top ten. By its share, this clone is medium-sized. Its antigen is not known. The specimen sequenced was CFSE-low (dividing) CD8+ T cells sorted from an allogeneic mixed lymphocyte reaction. The V and J genes are TRBV30 and TRBJ2-1; TRBD2 matches 8 bases. The TCR originated in a human donor in good health; the cells came from an allogeneic mixed lymphocyte reaction. In nucleotides, the CDR3 is TGTGCCTGGACTAGCGGGTCCCACAATGAGCAGTTCTTC. Protein product: CAWTSGSHNEQFF.